Sequencing of this T cell receptor beta chain was carried out in a study of shared clonotypes between healthy human individuals. TCRdb keeps only in-frame clones here, not all; method: immunoSEQ multiplex PCR. The repertoire holds roughly 2.2 million clones, with 85% to 95% as singletons. Study conclusions and caveats: Limited genetic and exposure-history diversity came from having few donors.

Trimming pared 8 bases from V and 4 bases from J, leaving 11 bases between. There are 12 residues in the CDR3. Germline V gene sequence: CDR1 SNHLY, CDR2 FYNNEI. The CD4+ fraction was divided into a CD45RA+ naive subset and a CD45RA-negative memory subset. Comments on this clone: Its antigen is unknown.

The receptor was isolated from a man aged 18 to 30 in good health. Some clones in this sample may be carry-over from other donors' samples. The sample consisted of naive CD4+ T cells from PBMCs. Subset noted: CD45RA+ positively selected. This sequence joins TRBV2 and TRBJ1-2; D remains unclear. The CDR3 loop is CASLDRLYGYTF. In DNA form, the CDR3 reads TGTGCCAGCTTAGACCGCCTCTATGGCTACACCTTC.